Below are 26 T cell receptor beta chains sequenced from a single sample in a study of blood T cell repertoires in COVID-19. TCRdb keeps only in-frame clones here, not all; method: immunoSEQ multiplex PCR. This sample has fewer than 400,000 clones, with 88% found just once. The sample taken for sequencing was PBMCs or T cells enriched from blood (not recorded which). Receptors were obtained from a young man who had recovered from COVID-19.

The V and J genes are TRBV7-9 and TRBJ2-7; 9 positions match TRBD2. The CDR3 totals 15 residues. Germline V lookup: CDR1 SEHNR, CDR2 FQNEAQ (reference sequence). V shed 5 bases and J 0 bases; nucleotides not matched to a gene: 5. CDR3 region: CASSMGLAVSYEQYF. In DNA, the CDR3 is TGTGCCAGCAGCATGGGACTAGCAGTCTCCTACGAGCAGTACTTC.

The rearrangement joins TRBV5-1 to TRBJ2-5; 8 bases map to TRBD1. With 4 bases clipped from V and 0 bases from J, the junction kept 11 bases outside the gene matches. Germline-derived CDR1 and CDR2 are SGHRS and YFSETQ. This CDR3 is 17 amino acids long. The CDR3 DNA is TGCGCCAGCAGCCTTGGACAGGGCACACCGAACCAAGAGACCCAGTACTTC. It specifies CASSLGQGTPNQETQYF.

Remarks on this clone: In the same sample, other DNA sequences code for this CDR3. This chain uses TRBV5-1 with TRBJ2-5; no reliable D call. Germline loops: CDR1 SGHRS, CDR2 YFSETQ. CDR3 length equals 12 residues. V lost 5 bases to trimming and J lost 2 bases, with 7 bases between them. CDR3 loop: CASRGPQETQYF. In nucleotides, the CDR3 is TGCGCCAGCAGGGGCCCTCAAGAGACCCAGTACTTC.

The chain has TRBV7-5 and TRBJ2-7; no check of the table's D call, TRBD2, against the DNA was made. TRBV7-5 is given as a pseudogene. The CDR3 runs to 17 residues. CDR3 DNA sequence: TGTGCCAGAAGCTTAGTCCAGCTAGCGGGGGGTTCCTACGAGCAGTACTTC. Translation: CARSLVQLAGGSYEQYF.

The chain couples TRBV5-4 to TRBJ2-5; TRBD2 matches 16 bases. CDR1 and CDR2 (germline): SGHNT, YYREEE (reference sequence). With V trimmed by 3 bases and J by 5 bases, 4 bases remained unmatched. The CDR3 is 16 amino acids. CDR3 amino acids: CASSSGLAGGAETQYF. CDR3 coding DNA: TGTGCCAGCAGCTCGGGACTAGCGGGGGGGGCGGAGACCCAGTACTTC. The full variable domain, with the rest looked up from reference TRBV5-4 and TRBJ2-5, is ETGVTQSPTHLIKTRGQQVTLRCSSQSGHNTVSWYQQALGQGPQFIFQYYREEENGRGNFPPRFSGLQFPNYSSELNVNALELDDSALYLCASSSGLAGGAETQYFGPGTRLLVL.

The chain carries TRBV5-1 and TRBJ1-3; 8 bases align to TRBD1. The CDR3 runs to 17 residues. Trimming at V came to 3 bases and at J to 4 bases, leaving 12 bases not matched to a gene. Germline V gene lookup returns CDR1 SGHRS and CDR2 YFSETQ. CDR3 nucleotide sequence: TGCGCCAGCAGCTACGCAGGACAGGGAGCGACGGGAAACACCATATATTTT. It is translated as CASSYAGQGATGNTIYF.

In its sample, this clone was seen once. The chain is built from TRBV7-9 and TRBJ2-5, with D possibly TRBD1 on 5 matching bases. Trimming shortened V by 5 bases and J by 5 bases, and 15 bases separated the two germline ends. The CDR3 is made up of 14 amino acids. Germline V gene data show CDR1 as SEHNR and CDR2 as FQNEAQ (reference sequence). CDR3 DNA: TGTGCCAGCAGCCATGGGGCGGCCTCGGAGACCCAGTACTTC. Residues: CASSHGAASETQYF.

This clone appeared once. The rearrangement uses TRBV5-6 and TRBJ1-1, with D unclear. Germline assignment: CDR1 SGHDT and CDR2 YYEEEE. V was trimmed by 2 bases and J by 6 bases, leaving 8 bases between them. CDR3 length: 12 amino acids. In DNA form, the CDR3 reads TGTGCCAGCAGCTTCCCGAGGGCTGAAGCTTTCTTT. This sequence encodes CASSFPRAEAFF.

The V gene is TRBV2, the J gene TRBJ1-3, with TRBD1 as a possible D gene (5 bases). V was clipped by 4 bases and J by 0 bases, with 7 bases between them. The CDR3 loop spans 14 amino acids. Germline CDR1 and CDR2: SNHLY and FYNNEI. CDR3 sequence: CASSVDTSGNTIYF. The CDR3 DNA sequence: TGTGCCAGCAGTGTGGACACCTCTGGAAACACCATATATTTT.

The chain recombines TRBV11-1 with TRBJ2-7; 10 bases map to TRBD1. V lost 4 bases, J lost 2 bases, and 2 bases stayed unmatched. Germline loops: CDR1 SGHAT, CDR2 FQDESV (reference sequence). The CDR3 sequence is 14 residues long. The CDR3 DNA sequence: TGTGCCAGCAGCTCGGGGACAGGGGCCTACGAGCAGTACTTC. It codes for CASSSGTGAYEQYF.

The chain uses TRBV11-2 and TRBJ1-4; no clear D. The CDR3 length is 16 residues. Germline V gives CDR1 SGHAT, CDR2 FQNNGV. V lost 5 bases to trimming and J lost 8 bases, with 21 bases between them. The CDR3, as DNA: TGTGCCAGCAGCCCAACCTCGGGGTTTGGGGTGGAAAAACTGTTTTTT. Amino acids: CASSPTSGFGVEKLFF.

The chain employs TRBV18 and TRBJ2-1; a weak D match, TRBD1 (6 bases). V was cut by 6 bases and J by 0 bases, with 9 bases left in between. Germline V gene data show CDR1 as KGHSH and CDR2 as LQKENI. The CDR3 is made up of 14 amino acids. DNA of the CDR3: TGTGCCAGCTCCGGACAGAGCTCCTACAATGAGCAGTTCTTC. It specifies CASSGQSSYNEQFF.

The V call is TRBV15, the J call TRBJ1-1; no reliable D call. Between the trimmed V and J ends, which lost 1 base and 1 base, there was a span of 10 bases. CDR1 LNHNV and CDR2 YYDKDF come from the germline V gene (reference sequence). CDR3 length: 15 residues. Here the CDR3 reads CATSRGESGNTEAFF. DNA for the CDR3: TGTGCCACCAGCAGAGGGGAGTCAGGGAACACTGAAGCTTTCTTT.

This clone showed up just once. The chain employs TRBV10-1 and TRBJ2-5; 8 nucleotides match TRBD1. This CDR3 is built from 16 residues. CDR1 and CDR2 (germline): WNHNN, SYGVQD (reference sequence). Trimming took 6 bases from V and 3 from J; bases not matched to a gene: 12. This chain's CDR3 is CASSPGDRLEEETQYF. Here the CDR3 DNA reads TGCGCCAGCAGCCCCGGGGACAGGCTGGAAGAAGAGACCCAGTACTTC.

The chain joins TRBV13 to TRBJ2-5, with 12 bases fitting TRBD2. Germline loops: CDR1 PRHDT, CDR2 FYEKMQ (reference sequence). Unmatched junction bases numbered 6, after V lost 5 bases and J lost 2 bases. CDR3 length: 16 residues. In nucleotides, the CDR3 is TGTGCCAGCAGCATGAGACTAGCGGGGGCTCAAGAGACCCAGTACTTC. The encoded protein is CASSMRLAGAQETQYF.

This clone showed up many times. The CDR3, as DNA: TGTGCCAGCAGTCCAGGGACTAGCGGGGTCAATGAGCAGTTCTTC. Its protein product is CASSPGTSGVNEQFF. The V and J genes are TRBV6-4 and TRBJ2-1, with 13 nucleotides matching TRBD2. CDR3 size: 15 residues. Looked up from germline, CDR1 is MRHNA and CDR2 is SNTAGT. V shed 5 bases, J shed 6 bases, and the junction held 4 bases outside the gene matches.

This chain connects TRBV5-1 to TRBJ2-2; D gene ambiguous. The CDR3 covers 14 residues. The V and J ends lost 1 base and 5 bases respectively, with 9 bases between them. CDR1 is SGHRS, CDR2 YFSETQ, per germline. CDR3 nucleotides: TGCGCCAGCAGCTTGCCAGACAAGACCGGGGAGCTGTTTTTT. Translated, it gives CASSLPDKTGELFF.

CDR3 DNA: TGTGCAAGTCGCTTAAAACCCCAGGGAGGAGGTGAGGTGGAGCAGTACTTC. It codes for CASRLKPQGGGEVEQYF. V gene TRBV12-2 combines with J gene TRBJ2-7; TRBD2, the table's D call, lacks a check against the DNA. TRBV12-2 counts as a pseudogene. The CDR3 runs to 17 residues.

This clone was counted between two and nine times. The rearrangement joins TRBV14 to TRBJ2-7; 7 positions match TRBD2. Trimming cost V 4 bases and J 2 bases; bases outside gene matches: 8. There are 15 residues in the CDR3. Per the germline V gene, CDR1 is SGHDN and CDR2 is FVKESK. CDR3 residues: CASSPLSAGTYEQYF. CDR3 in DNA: TGTGCCAGCAGCCCGTTATCAGCGGGGACCTACGAGCAGTACTTC.

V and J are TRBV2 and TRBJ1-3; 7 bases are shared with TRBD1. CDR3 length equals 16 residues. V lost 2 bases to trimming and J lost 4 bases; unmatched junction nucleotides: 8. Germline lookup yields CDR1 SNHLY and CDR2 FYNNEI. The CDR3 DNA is TGTGCCAGCAGTGAATATGACAGGGCTTACGGAAACACCATATATTTT. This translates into CASSEYDRAYGNTIYF.

CDR3 protein: CASSYSGPSSTDTQYF. In DNA, the CDR3 is TGTGCCAGCAGTTATAGCGGGCCTTCTAGCACAGATACGCAGTATTTT. V and J are TRBV9 and TRBJ2-3, with TRBD2 identical over 7 bases. J gave up 0 bases and V 5 bases, and 9 bases lay outside the gene matches. In germline, CDR1 is SGDLS, CDR2 YYNGEE. This CDR3 comprises 16 residues.

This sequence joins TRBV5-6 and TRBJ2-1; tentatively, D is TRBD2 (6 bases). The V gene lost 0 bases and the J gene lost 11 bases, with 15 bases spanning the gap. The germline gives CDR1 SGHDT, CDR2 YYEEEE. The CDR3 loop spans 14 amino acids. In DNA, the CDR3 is TGTGCCAGCAGCTTGGGTCTGCAGGGCGGGAAGCAGTTCTTC. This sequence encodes CASSLGLQGGKQFF.

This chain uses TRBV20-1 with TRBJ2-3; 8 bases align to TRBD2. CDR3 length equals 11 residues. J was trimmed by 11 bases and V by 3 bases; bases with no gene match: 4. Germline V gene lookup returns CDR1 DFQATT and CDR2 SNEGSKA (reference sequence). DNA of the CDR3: TGCAGTGCTAGGCCGAGCGGGAGGCAGTATTTT. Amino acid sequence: CSARPSGRQYF.

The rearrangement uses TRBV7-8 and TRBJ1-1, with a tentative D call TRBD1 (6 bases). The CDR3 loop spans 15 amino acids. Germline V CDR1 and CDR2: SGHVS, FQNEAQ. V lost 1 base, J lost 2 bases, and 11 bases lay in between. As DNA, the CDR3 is TGTGCCAGCAGCTTAGGCCGGGGGGCTAACACTGAAGCTTTCTTT. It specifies CASSLGRGANTEAFF.

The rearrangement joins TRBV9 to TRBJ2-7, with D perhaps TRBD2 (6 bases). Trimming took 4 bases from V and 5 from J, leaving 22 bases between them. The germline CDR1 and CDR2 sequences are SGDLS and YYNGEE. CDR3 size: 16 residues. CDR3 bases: TGTGCCAGCAGCATCTCCCCGTCCCTAGCGACCCACGAGCAGTACTTC. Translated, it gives CASSISPSLATHEQYF.

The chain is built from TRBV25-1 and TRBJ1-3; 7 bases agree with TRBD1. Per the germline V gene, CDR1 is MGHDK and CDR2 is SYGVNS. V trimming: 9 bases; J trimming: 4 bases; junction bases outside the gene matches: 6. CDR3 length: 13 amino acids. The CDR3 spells CASRQGLGNTIYF. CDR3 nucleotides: TGTGCCAGTAGACAGGGCCTGGGAAACACCATATATTTT.